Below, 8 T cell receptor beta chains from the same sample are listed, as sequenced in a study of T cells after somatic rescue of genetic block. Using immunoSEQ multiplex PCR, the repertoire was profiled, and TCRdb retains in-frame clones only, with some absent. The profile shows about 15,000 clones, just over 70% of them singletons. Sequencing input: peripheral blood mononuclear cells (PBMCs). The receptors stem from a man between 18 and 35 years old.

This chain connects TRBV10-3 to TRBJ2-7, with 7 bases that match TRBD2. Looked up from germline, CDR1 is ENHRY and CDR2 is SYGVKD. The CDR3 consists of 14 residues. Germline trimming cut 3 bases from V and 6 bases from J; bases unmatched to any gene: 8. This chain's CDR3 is CAISDSGEGGEQYF. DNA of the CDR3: TGTGCCATCAGTGACTCGGGGGAGGGCGGCGAGCAGTACTTC.

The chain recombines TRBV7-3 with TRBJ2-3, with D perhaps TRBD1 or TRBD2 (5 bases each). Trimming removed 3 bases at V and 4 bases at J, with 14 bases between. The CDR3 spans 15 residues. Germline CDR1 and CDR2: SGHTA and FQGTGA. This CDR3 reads CASSLRGEKSDTQYF. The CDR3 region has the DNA TGTGCCAGCAGCTTGAGAGGGGAGAAATCAGATACGCAGTATTTT.

CDR3 sequence: CAWRPPQGRDSPLHF. Here the CDR3 DNA reads TGTGCCTGGAGACCCCCACAGGGTAGGGACTCACCCCTCCACTTT. V is TRBV30 and J is TRBJ1-6, with D possibly TRBD1 on 6 matching bases. CDR3 length equals 15 residues. V gave up 3 bases and J gave up 10 bases, with 19 bases separating them. The germline V gene encodes CDR1 GTSNPN and CDR2 SVGIG (reference sequence). Looking up the rest from reference TRBV30 and TRBJ1-6 gives the full variable domain: SQTIHQWPATLVQPVGSPLSLECTVEGTSNPNLYWYRQAAGRGLQLLFYSVGIGQISSEVPQNLSASRPQDRQFILSSKKLLLSDSGFYLCAWRPPQGRDSPLHFGNGTRLTVT.

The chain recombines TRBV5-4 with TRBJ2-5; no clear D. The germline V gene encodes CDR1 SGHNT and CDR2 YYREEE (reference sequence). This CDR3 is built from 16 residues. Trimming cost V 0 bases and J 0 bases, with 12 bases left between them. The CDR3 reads CASSLETQINQETQYF. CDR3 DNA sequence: TGTGCCAGCAGCTTGGAGACTCAAATTAACCAAGAGACCCAGTACTTC.

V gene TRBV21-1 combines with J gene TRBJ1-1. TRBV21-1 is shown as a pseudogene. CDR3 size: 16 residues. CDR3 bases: TGTGCCAGCAGTTACGTCGTAGCTACACATCGCACTGAAGCTTTCTTT. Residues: CASSYVVATHRTEAFF.

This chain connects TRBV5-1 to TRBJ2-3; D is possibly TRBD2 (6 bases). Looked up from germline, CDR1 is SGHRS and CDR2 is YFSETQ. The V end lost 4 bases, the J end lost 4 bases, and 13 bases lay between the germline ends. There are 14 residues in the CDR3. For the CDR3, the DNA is TGCGCCAGCAGCCCGACTAGTCCCCCAGATACGCAGTATTTT. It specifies CASSPTSPPDTQYF.

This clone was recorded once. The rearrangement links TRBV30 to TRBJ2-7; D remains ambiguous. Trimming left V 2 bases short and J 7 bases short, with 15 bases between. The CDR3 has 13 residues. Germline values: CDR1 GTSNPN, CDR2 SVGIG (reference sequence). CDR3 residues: CAWSPGQASEQYF. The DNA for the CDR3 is TGTGCCTGGAGTCCCGGGCAGGCCTCGGAGCAGTACTTC.

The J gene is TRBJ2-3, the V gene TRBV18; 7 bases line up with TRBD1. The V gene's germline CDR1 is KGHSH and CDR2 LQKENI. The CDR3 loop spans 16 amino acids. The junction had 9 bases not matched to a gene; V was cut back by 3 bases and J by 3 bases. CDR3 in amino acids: CASSPPGTAITDTQYF. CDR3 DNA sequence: TGTGCCAGCTCACCCCCCGGGACAGCAATAACAGATACGCAGTATTTT.